This TCR beta chain comes out of a study of T-cell reconstitution after alpha-beta-depleted transplantation in children. Broader study findings: T-cell numbers and diversity one year post-transplant derived largely from freshly generated T cells.

Unique molecular identifiers were incorporated when the TCRbeta library was constructed. TCRdb re-called the PCR reads with MiXCR, one entry per CDR3 protein. The data hold hundreds of thousands of distinct CDR3 sequences, with 15% to 20% observed a single time. A note on this clonotype: Its matching antigen is unknown.

Germline lookup yields CDR1 KGHDR and CDR2 SFDVKD. This CDR3 is 15 amino acids long. V lost 5 bases and J 1 base, leaving 11 bases between the germline ends. J is TRBJ2-1 and V is TRBV24-1, with D hard to call. This sequence originates from a boy in the first two years of life who had a stem cell transplant for Wiskott-Aldrich syndrome, so the T cells may come from the graft donor. The source was PBMCs, mostly from graft donor cells, collected 360 days after TCRalphabeta/CD19-depleted stem cell transplant. The CDR3 protein is CATSGRARSYNEQFF. In DNA, the CDR3 is TGTGCCACCAGTGGCAGAGCGAGGTCCTACAATGAGCAGTTCTTC.